This TCR beta chain was obtained from a study of blood T cell repertoires in COVID-19. Germline V CDR1 and CDR2: KGHDR, SFDVKD. Trimming pared 4 bases from V and 7 bases from J, leaving 13 bases between. The CDR3 runs to 14 residues. The protocol was immunoSEQ multiplex PCR, while the TCRdb copy is restricted to in-frame clones and leaves out a portion. The profile shows nearly 350,000 clones, 88% of them singletons. The sequencing sample was made of peripheral blood. The chain recombines TRBV24-1 with TRBJ2-1, with TRBD1 as a possible D gene (6 bases). The TCR sequence derives from a woman aged 70-85 years with COVID-19, enrolled during active disease. As DNA, the CDR3 is TGTGCCACCAGTGAAGCAGGGGCGCAAAATGAGCAGTTCTTC. Residues: CATSEAGAQNEQFF.